This section outlines one TCR beta chain sequence together with its context. Its target is unknown. A junction end diverges from the germline sequence, so it may reflect a read error. This table comes from immunoSEQ multiplex PCR, and its TCRdb copy is limited to in-frame clones, with some not included. This table has more than 25,000 clones, roughly three quarters appearing once. Time point given: week 5, during vaccination. The study gave 300 ug of mutant IDH1 20-mer peptide per vaccine dose, with topical imiquimod. Diagnosis in the donors showed new WHO grade 3 or 4 astrocytomas that were IDH1-mutant and ATRX-lost. This record belongs to a study of a mutant IDH1 vaccine in newly diagnosed glioma. About the study: Therapy received beforehand was radiotherapy, temozolomide, or both, with most patients given both. Study results and caveats: Vaccine-induced immune responses were detected in roughly 93% of patients. There seemed to be no relation between pseudoprogression and changes in top peripheral T cell clonotypes.

The clonotype was recovered from a man aged 35-49 years with glioma. Some clones in this sample may be carry-over from other donors' samples. The starting material was PBMCs, obtained from a glioma patient whose treatment included an IDH1 peptide vaccine.

The chain's CDR3 is CASREGGDMNTEAFF. In DNA, the CDR3 is TGTGCCAGCAGGGAAGGGGGGGATATGAACACTGAAGCTTTCTTT. The rearrangement uses TRBV6-1 and TRBJ1-1, with D possibly being TRBD1 (6 bases). Germline values: CDR1 MNHNS, CDR2 SASEGT. There are 15 residues in the CDR3.